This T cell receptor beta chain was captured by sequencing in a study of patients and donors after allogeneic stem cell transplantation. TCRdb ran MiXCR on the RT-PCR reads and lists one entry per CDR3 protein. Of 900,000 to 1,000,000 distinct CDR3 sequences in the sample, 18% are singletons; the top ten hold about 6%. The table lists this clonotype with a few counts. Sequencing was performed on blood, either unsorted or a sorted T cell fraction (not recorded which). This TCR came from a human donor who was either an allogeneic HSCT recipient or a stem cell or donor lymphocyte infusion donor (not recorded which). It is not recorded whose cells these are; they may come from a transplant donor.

The CDR3 loop is CSARVTTNEKLFF. The DNA for the CDR3 is TGCAGTGCAAGGGTGACGACTAATGAAAAACTGTTTTTT. This chain uses TRBV20-1 with TRBJ1-4; D remains unclear. Germline loops: CDR1 DFQATT, CDR2 SNEGSKA (reference sequence). The V end lost 6 bases, the J end lost 2 bases, and 10 bases lay between the germline ends. The CDR3 contains 13 residues.